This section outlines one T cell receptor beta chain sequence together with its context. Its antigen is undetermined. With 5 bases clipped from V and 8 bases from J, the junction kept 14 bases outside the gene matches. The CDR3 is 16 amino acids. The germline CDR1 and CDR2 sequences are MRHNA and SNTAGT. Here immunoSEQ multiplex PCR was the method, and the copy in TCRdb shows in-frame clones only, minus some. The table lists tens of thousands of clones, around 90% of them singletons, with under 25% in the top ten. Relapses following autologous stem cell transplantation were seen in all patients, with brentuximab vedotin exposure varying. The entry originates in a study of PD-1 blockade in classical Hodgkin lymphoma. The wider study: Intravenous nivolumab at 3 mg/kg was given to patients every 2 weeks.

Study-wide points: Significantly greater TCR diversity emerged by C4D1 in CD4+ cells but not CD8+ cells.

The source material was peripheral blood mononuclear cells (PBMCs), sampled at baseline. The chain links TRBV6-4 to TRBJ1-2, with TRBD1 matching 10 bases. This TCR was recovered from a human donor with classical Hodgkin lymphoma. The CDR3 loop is CASSLTPGQGTSGYTF. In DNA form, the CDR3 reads TGTGCCAGCAGTCTCACCCCGGGACAGGGGACTAGCGGCTACACCTTC.